This T cell receptor (beta chain) was captured by sequencing in a study of T cell responses to AZD1222 COVID-19 vaccine. Clones were sequenced by immunoSEQ multiplex PCR, and TCRdb holds only the in-frame ones, with some missing. The repertoire holds approximately 150,000 clones, with roughly 90% as singletons. Findings and limits, study-wide: At 160-218 and 743-854, vaccine-associated CD4 TCRs were dominant, and they spanned spike. Just five or six AZD1222 recipients were seropositive at baseline. There were mostly white British donors and more females than males, and clonal diversity was possibly underestimated. Reportedly, close to half of spike-specific TCRs are directed against unmutated variant regions.

Germline values: CDR1 MDHEN, CDR2 SYDVKM. V lost 7 bases and J 1 base, leaving 14 bases between the germline ends. There are 14 residues in the CDR3. As concerns this clone: What it binds is unknown.

J is TRBJ2-7 and V is TRBV28, with D hard to call. The sequence was collected from an adult who received the AZD1222 COVID-19 vaccine. The sample here was peripheral blood, taken 28 days after the second AZD1222 dose. CDR3 DNA sequence: TGTGCCAGCATACAGACGGACGGATCCTACGAGCAGTACTTC. As protein: CASIQTDGSYEQYF.